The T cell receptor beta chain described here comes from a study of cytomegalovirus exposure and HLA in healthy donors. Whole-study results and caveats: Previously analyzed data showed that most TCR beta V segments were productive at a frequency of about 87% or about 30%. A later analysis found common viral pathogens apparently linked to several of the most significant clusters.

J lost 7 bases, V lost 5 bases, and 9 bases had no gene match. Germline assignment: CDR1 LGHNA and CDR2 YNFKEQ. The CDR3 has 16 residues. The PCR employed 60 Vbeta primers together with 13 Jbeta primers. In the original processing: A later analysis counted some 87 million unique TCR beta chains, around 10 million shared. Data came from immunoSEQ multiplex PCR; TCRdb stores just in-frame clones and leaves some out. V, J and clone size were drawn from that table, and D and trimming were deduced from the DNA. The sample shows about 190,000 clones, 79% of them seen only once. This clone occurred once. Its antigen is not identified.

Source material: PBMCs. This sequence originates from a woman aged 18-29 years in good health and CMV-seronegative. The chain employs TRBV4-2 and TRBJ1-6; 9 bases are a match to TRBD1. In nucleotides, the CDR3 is TGTGCCAGCAGCGGATTACAGGGGGCTCAAAATTCACCCCTCCACTTT. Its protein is CASSGLQGAQNSPLHF.